The clone carrying this T cell receptor beta chain was found once. This sample was taken from a study of blood T cell repertoires in COVID-19. The overall study: Sites across the United States, Italy and Spain contributed samples from acute and convalescent COVID-19. Nucleic acid was either cDNA or gDNA, and it came from T cells, B-cell-depleted T cells, or PBMCs.

V was clipped by 4 bases and J by 7 bases; unmatched bases: 4. The CDR3 sequence is 14 residues long. The germline CDR1 and CDR2 sequences are SGHRS and YFSETQ. Data came from immunoSEQ multiplex PCR; TCRdb stores just in-frame clones and leaves some out. This table holds about 310,000 clones, about 91% found once. Those enrolled, adults aged roughly 18 to 89 years, came from under 25 US areas. The rearrangement links TRBV5-1 to TRBJ1-6, with 8 nucleotides matching TRBD1. Sequenced input: PBMCs or T cells enriched from blood (not recorded which). The TCR was taken from a woman younger than 30 who had recovered from COVID-19. CDR3 sequence: CASSGTGGNSPLHF. CDR3 in DNA: TGCGCCAGCAGCGGAACAGGGGGAAATTCACCCCTCCACTTT.